This T cell receptor beta chain was documented in a study of blood T cell repertoires in COVID-19. Study as a whole: COVID-19 samples collected from the United States, Italy and Spain covered acute and convalescent phases. The analysed material was cDNA or gDNA that came from T cells, B-cell-depleted T cells, or PBMCs.

Trimming took off 5 bases at V and 0 bases at J, with 6 bases between the two ends. The CDR3 spans 13 residues. CDR1 SGHAT and CDR2 FQNNGV come from the germline V gene. As originally analysed: Amplified reference gene primers provided the basis for estimating nucleated cell counts. Profiled with immunoSEQ multiplex PCR; TCRdb holds only in-frame clones, not every one. The V and J calls and the clone size are those of that table, but D and trimming were determined from the DNA. The sample includes 240,000 or so clones, roughly 80% of them seen just once. The origin of this receptor is an elderly woman with acute or convalescent COVID-19. The chain carries TRBV11-2 and TRBJ2-3, with D unresolved. Sequenced input: peripheral blood. The CDR3 sequence is CASSPGSTDTQYF. CDR3 nucleotides: TGTGCCAGCAGCCCTGGCAGCACAGATACGCAGTATTTT. The entire variable domain, with the rest obtained from reference TRBV11-2 and TRBJ2-3, is as follows: EAGVAQSPRYKIIEKRQSVAFWCNPISGHATLYWYQQILGQGPKLLIQFQNNGVVDDSQLPKDRFSAERLKGVDSTLKIQPAKLEDSAVYLCASSPGSTDTQYFGPGTRLTVL.